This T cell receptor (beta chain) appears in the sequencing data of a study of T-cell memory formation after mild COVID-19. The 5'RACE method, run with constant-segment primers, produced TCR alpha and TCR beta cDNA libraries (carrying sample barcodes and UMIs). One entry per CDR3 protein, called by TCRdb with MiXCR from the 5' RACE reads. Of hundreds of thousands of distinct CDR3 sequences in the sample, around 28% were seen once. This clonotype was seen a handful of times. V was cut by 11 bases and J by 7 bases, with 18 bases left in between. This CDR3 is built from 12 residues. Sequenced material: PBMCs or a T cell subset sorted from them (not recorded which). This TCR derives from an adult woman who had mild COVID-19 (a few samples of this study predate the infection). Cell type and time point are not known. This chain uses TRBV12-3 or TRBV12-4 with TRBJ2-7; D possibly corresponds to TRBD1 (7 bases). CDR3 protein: CASRGAEREQYF. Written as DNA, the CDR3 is TGTGCCTCCAGGGGGGCTGAAAGGGAGCAGTACTTC.